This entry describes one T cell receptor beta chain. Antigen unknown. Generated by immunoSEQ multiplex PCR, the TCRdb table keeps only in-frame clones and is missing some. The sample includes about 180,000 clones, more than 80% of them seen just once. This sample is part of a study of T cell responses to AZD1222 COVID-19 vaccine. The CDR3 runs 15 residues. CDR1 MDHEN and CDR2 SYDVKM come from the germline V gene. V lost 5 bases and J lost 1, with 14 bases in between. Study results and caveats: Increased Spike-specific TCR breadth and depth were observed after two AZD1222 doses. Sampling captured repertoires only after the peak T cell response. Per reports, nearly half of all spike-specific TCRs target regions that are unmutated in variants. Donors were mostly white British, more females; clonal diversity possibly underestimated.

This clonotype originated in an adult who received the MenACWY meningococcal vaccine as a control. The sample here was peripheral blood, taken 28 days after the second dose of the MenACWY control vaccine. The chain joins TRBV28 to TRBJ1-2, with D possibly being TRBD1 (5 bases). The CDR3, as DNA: TGTGCCAGCAGTACCACCGGGGCGGGTAACTATGGCTACACCTTC. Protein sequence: CASSTTGAGNYGYTF.